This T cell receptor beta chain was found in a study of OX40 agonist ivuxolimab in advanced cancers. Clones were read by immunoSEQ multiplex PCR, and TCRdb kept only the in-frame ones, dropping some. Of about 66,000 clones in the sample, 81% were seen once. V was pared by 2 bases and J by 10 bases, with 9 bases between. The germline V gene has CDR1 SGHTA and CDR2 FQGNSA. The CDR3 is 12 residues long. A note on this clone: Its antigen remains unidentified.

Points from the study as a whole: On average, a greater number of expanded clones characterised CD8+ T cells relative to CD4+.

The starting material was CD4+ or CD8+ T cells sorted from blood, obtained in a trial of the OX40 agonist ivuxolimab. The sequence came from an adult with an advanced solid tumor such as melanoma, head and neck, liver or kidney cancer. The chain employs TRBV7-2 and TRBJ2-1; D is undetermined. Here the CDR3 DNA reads TGTGCCAGCAGCTTAATCAGCAGCGAGCAGTTCTTC. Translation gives CASSLISSEQFF.